This T cell receptor beta chain was recorded in a study of T-cell reconstitution after alpha-beta-depleted transplantation in children. Germline V CDR1 and CDR2: LGHNA, YNFKEQ. The ends lost 1 base at V and 5 bases at J; junction bases unmatched: 5. This CDR3 has 15 amino acids. Unique molecular identifiers were incorporated when the TCRbeta library was constructed. MiXCR was run by TCRdb on the PCR reads, yielding one entry per CDR3 protein. The data hold 240,000 or so distinct CDR3 sequences, with 6.5% to 9% observed a single time. This clonotype was seen at least ten times. The source was PBMCs, mostly from graft donor cells, collected 180 days after TCRalphabeta/CD19-depleted stem cell transplant. The TCR sequence derives from a male patient aged 10-17 years who had a stem cell transplant for acute lymphoblastic leukemia, so the T cells may come from the graft donor. This chain joins TRBV4-2 and TRBJ2-7, with TRBD1 matching over 10 bases. The CDR3 here is CASSQAGTGEHEQYF. CDR3 in DNA: TGTGCCAGCAGCCAAGCCGGGACAGGGGAGCACGAGCAGTACTTC.